A selection of T cell receptor beta chains follows, all from one sample in a study of monozygotic twins with inflammatory bowel disease. TCRdb re-called the 5' RACE reads and gives one entry per CDR3 protein, without DNA. The table lists about 300,000 distinct CDR3 sequences. Input material: blood. The receptors originated from a human donor with ulcerative colitis or Crohn's disease, or a healthy co-twin of an affected twin (not recorded which). The CDR3 runs from the conserved cysteine through the conserved F or W.

V gene,J gene,CDR3 protein
TRBV11-3,TRBJ2-2,CASSPLGAANTGELFF
TRBV12-3/TRBV12-4,TRBJ2-2,CASRHPGQPHTGELFF
TRBV7-9,TRBJ2-7,CASNPSAGREQYF
TRBV28,TRBJ1-4,CASSRNSPGTGEGKLFF
TRBV4-3,TRBJ1-2,CASSQPGDIYGYTF
TRBV18,TRBJ1-2,CASSPTENYGYTF
TRBV27,TRBJ2-5,CASSLDGRQETQYF
TRBV20-1,TRBJ1-1,CSARDPGTATTEAFF
TRBV5-6,TRBJ1-6,CASSLVRARDSPLHF
TRBV6-5,TRBJ2-2,CASSYSTFLTGELFF
TRBV20-1,TRBJ2-6,CSASGGESGANVLTF
TRBV4-1,TRBJ2-6,CASSQATFRDRGTGANVLTF
TRBV7-8,TRBJ1-6,CASSSRGSSSYNSPLHF
TRBV20-1,TRBJ2-3,CSARKTDTQYF
TRBV5-4,TRBJ2-5,CASSLGTSGRRGETQYF
TRBV18,TRBJ1-5,CASSPRGDQPQHF
TRBV4-3,TRBJ1-5,CASSPGTVGNQPQHF
TRBV4-3,TRBJ2-7,CASSPRARDFEQYF
TRBV30,TRBJ1-6,CAWSTRVDSPLHF
TRBV12-3/TRBV12-4,TRBJ2-5,CASRTGQRAQYF
TRBV7-8,TRBJ1-5,CASSRRRGTNDQPQHF
TRBV25-1,TRBJ2-3,CASSGYGGFTDTQYF
TRBV7-2,TRBJ2-3,CASSSHPADTQYF
TRBV19,TRBJ2-7,CASSIGQSYEQYF
TRBV29-1,TRBJ2-7,CSVVVGTFQRDEQYF
TRBV5-1,TRBJ1-5,CASSLGQSSNQPQHF
TRBV5-6,TRBJ2-3,CASSSGGTTDTQYF
TRBV5-4,TRBJ2-5,CASSIPTSGSFETQYF
TRBV5-1,TRBJ2-1,CARSVGNEQFF
TRBV7-9,TRBJ2-7,CASSHGNIKGYEQYF
TRBV5-6,TRBJ2-1,CASSRQREQFF
TRBV15,TRBJ2-7,CATSTELTYEQYF
TRBV29-1,TRBJ1-2,CSAGTGTSTYGYTF
TRBV29-1,TRBJ2-1,CSVDPASGGYNEQFF
TRBV15,TRBJ2-1,CATSRELAGGQFF
TRBV27,TRBJ2-5,CASWTRQGWAMAQYF
TRBV7-9,TRBJ2-3,CASSLTMAEGIAQYF
TRBV5-5,TRBJ1-5,CASSLATGTQPQHF
TRBV20-1,TRBJ2-1,CSATQWKRDWGNEQFF
TRBV6-1,TRBJ2-1,CASGLTDSSYNEQFF
TRBV5-1,TRBJ2-3,CASRLAGASTDTQYF
TRBV12-3/TRBV12-4,TRBJ2-1,CASSPGQRNNEQFF
TRBV5-5,TRBJ1-3,CASSLKQGALSSGNTIYF
TRBV6-5,TRBJ2-2,CASSYISESTGELFF
TRBV12-3/TRBV12-4,TRBJ2-6,CASSLHGAGANVLTF
TRBV12-3/TRBV12-4,TRBJ1-6,CASSRQGGGNSPLHF
TRBV5-1,TRBJ2-1,CASSKLMQGTGNEQFF
TRBV4-2,TRBJ2-6,CASSQASSGANVLTF
TRBV29-1,TRBJ2-3,CSVEVQRASTDTQYF
TRBV6-2/TRBV6-3,TRBJ2-7,CASRETGTRYYEQYF
TRBV28,TRBJ2-3,CATGQRPGTDTQYF
TRBV27,TRBJ1-2,CASSLAVNYGYTF
TRBV20-1,TRBJ2-7,CSARDPGLAAYEQYF